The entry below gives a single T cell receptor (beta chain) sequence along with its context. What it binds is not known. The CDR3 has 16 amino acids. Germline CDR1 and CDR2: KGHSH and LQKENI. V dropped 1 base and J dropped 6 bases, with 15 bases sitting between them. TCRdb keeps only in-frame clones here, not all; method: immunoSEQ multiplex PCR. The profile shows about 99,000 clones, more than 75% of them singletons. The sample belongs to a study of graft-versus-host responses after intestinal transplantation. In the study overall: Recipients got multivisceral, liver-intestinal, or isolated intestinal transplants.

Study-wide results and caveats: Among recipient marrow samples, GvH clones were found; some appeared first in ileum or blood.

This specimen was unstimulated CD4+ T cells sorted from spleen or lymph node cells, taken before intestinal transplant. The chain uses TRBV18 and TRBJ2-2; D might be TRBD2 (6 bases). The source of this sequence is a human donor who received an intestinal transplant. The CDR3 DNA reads TGTGCCAGCTCACCACGGGACCGCGGGATCCCCGGGGAGCTGTTTTTT. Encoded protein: CASSPRDRGIPGELFF. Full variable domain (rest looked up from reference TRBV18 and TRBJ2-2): NAGVMQNPRHLVRRRGQEARLRCSPMKGHSHVYWYRQLPEEGLKFMVYLQKENIIDESGMPKERFSAEFPKEGPSILRIQQVVRGDSAAYFCASSPRDRGIPGELFFGEGSRLTVL.